This note documents a single TCR beta chain sequence. In the source study's methods: By means of reference gene primer amplification, nucleated cell counts were estimated. The protocol was immunoSEQ multiplex PCR, while the TCRdb copy is restricted to in-frame clones and leaves out a portion. The V and J calls and clone size come from that table; D and trimming were worked out from the DNA. The profile covers about 290,000 clones, with roughly 90% appearing a single time and around 3% taken by the ten largest. This CDR3 is 16 amino acids long. Germline V lookup: CDR1 MDHEN, CDR2 SYDVKM. V lost 1 base to trimming and J lost 5 bases, with 14 bases between them. This specimen belongs to a study of blood T cell repertoires in COVID-19. Study overall: COVID-19 samples from acute and convalescent phases originated in the United States, Italy and Spain. The analysed material was cDNA or gDNA that came from T cells, B-cell-depleted T cells, or PBMCs.

The rearrangement links TRBV28 to TRBJ1-4, with D perhaps TRBD1 (5 bases). The TCR originated in a woman in her 30s with active or convalescent COVID-19. The sequencing input was peripheral blood. CDR3 sequence: CASSLFQGSLNEKLFF. CDR3 nucleotide sequence: TGTGCCAGCAGTTTATTCCAGGGCTCCTTGAATGAAAAACTGTTTTTT.